This T cell receptor beta chain was obtained from a study of shared clonotypes between healthy human individuals. In the study overall: Contributing individuals were two females and three males aged 18 to 49.

V lost 7 bases and J 2 bases, leaving 13 bases between the germline ends. The CDR3 loop spans 14 amino acids. Germline V gene sequence: CDR1 SGHTA, CDR2 FQGNSA. TCRdb's table, derived via immunoSEQ multiplex PCR, lists solely in-frame clones and lacks some. The repertoire has around 2,000,000 clones, approximately 95% of them found once; the top ten carry 1.2%. Positively selected for CCR7, the CD45RO-negative cells used as naive CD8 cells excluded terminally differentiated effector memory CD45RA+ cells. V is TRBV7-2 and J is TRBJ2-3; D is uncertain. The sequencing sample was made of naive CD8+ T cells sorted from blood. The sequence was obtained from a man younger than 30 in good health. The chain's CDR3 is CASTSLGPTDTQYF. Written as DNA, the CDR3 is TGTGCCAGCACCTCGCTAGGTCCCACAGATACGCAGTATTTT.